The text below deals with one TCR beta chain. Its cognate antigen is unknown. This entry comes from a study of radiation and T cells in renal cell carcinoma. Study information: Nephrectomy followed 15 Gy stereotactic body radiation by 4 weeks.

The time point denotes: baseline pretreatment blood. Treatment given: 15 Gy SBRT to primary tumor, nephrectomy 4 weeks later. Blood was sampled at baseline, 2 weeks and 4 weeks after SBRT. The tumor was a clear cell renal cell carcinoma. TCRdb's table, derived via immunoSEQ multiplex PCR, lists solely in-frame clones and lacks some. This sample yields 90,000 to 100,000 clones, of which 86% are seen a single time; approximately 7.9% belongs to the top ten. Whole-study findings and limits: In blood, top tumor clones expanded by 2 weeks, shrinking by 4.

Germline V CDR1 and CDR2: SGHRS, YFSETQ. Losses at the gene ends were 5 bases for V and 4 bases for J; bases not matched to a gene: 5. This CDR3 spans 15 amino acids. This clonotype was obtained from a man in his fifties or sixties with renal cell carcinoma. The specimen was blood, collected from a patient whose treatment included radiotherapy and nephrectomy. V is TRBV5-1 and J is TRBJ1-4; 10 bases map to TRBD1. Here the CDR3 DNA reads TGCGCCAGCAGTCTGACAGGGGGCGATAATGAAAAACTGTTTTTT. It specifies CASSLTGGDNEKLFF.